The 14 T cell receptor beta chains in this list originate from one sample, sequenced in a study of Tregs in tolerant kidney transplant recipients. Generated by immunoSEQ multiplex PCR, the TCRdb table keeps only in-frame clones and is missing some. The table shows 15,000 to 19,000 clones, with just over 90% occurring only once. Sequenced material: CD8+ T cells from blood. These TCRs come from a human donor in good health.

The rearrangement joins TRBV20-1 to TRBJ2-1; 7 nucleotides align to TRBD1. CDR3 size: 11 residues. With V trimmed by 5 bases and J by 7 bases, 2 bases remained unmatched. Germline CDR1 and CDR2: DFQATT and SNEGSKA (reference sequence). Written as DNA, the CDR3 is TGCAGTGCTTTACAGGGGAATGAGCAGTTCTTC. This encodes CSALQGNEQFF.

This chain uses TRBV10-3 with TRBJ2-5; TRBD1 aligns across 9 bases. Germline CDR1 and CDR2: ENHRY and SYGVKD. With V trimmed by 3 bases and J by 2 bases, 7 bases remained unmatched. The CDR3 consists of 16 residues. The CDR3 reads CAISDSPDRGQETQYF. The CDR3 bases are TGTGCCATCAGTGACTCTCCAGACAGGGGGCAAGAGACCCAGTACTTC.

The J gene is TRBJ1-2, the V gene TRBV6-6; 8 nucleotides agree with TRBD1. The V gene end was trimmed by 1 base and the J gene end by 3 bases; junction bases not matched to a gene: 1. CDR3 length: 14 residues. The germline gives CDR1 MNHNY, CDR2 SVGAGI (reference sequence). CDR3 nucleotides: TGTGCCAGCAGTTACTGGACAGGGCACTATGGCTACACCTTC. This translates into CASSYWTGHYGYTF.

The J gene is TRBJ2-7, the V gene TRBV30, with TRBD1 matching over 9 bases. The CDR3 runs to 17 residues. Germline V gene lookup returns CDR1 GTSNPN and CDR2 SVGIG (reference sequence). J lost 4 bases, V lost 4 bases, and 17 bases had no gene match. The CDR3 region has the DNA TGTGCCTGGACTTTTGGAACCGGGACAGGGCGACGGTACGAGCAGTACTTC. Translating it yields CAWTFGTGTGRRYEQYF.

The V gene is TRBV6-6, the J gene TRBJ1-6, with 11 bases aligning to TRBD1. Trimming at V came to 7 bases and at J to 9 bases, leaving 5 bases not matched to a gene. Germline V gene lookup returns CDR1 MNHNY and CDR2 SVGAGI (reference sequence). The CDR3 covers 14 residues. The CDR3 DNA follows: TGTGCCAGCACCGGGACAGGGGGTGGTTCACCCCTCCACTTT. It translates to CASTGTGGGSPLHF.

The chain combines TRBV11-2 with TRBJ2-3; unclear D gene. V gave up 1 base and J gave up 2 bases, with 10 bases separating them. The germline CDR1 and CDR2 sequences are SGHAT and FQNNGV. The CDR3 consists of 15 residues. The CDR3, as DNA: TGTGCCAGCAGCTTAGTTTCAGGATACACAGATACGCAGTATTTT. This encodes CASSLVSGYTDTQYF.

The chain combines TRBV9 with TRBJ2-3, with D uncertain. The V and J ends lost 0 bases and 6 bases respectively, with 17 bases between them. Germline lookup yields CDR1 SGDLS and CDR2 YYNGEE. The CDR3 contains 16 residues. The CDR3 is CASSVASERTSDTQYF. Written as DNA, the CDR3 is TGTGCCAGCAGCGTAGCGTCGGAGAGGACCTCCGATACGCAGTATTTT.

The rearrangement links TRBV27 to TRBJ1-4; D remains ambiguous. CDR1 is MNHEY, CDR2 SMNVEV, per germline (reference sequence). This CDR3 has 15 amino acids. The V end lost 1 base, the J end lost 6 bases, and 12 bases lay between the germline ends. CDR3 loop: CASSLYWGADEKLFF. Here the CDR3 DNA reads TGTGCCAGCAGTTTATACTGGGGAGCGGATGAAAAACTGTTTTTT. The full variable domain, in which reference TRBV27 and TRBJ1-4 provide the parts outside the CDR3, is EAQVTQNPRYLITVTGKKLTVTCSQNMNHEYMSWYRQDPGLGLRQIYYSMNVEVTDKGDVPEGYKVSRKEKRNFPLILESPSPNQTSLYFCASSLYWGADEKLFFGSGTQLSVL.

V usage is TRBV7-3 and J usage is TRBJ1-2, with a possible D match to TRBD1 (6 bases). Trimming left V 3 bases short and J 4 bases short, with 15 bases between. There are 15 residues in the CDR3. Germline CDR1 is SGHTA and CDR2 is FQGTGA. In DNA, the CDR3 is TGTGCCAGCAGCTTCGACAGCAGGGGTTCCTATGGCTACACCTTC. Translating gives CASSFDSRGSYGYTF.

The chain recombines TRBV2 with TRBJ2-2, with 13 bases identical to TRBD2. V was clipped by 6 bases and J by 5 bases; unmatched bases: 3. Germline CDR1 and CDR2: SNHLY and FYNNEI. CDR3 length: 15 residues. DNA of the CDR3: TGTGCCAGCAGCCCGACTAGCGGGGGGACCGGGGAGCTGTTTTTT. Its protein is CASSPTSGGTGELFF.

The rearrangement uses TRBV6-4 and TRBJ2-3; D is unresolved. CDR1 MRHNA and CDR2 SNTAGT come from the germline V gene. The CDR3 is made up of 13 amino acids. Trimming took off 0 bases at V and 2 bases at J, with 3 bases between the two ends. DNA for the CDR3: TGTGCCAGCAGTGACTCGGACACAGATACGCAGTATTTT. Translation: CASSDSDTDTQYF.

V and J are TRBV4-3 and TRBJ1-2; D remains ambiguous. The length of the CDR3 is 14 residues. Germline assignment: CDR1 LGHNA and CDR2 YSLEER. Trimming took off 1 base at V and 5 bases at J, with 11 bases between the two ends. CDR3 in DNA: TGCGCCAGCAGCCAAGCGGAAATGGGGTATGGCTACACCTTC. Its translation: CASSQAEMGYGYTF.

This clone was detected once. An end of the junction differs from the germline gene, which may be a read error. J is TRBJ1-4 and V is TRBV5-6, with 12 bases lining up with TRBD1. CDR1 SGHDT and CDR2 YYEEEE come from the germline V gene. This CDR3 has 18 amino acids. This CDR3 is CASSPTDGTGGAGEKLFF. DNA of the CDR3: TGTGCCAGCAGCCCGACCGATGGGACAGGGGGCGCCGGTGAAAAGCTGTTTTTT.

By sample fraction, this clone is medium-sized (0.01 to 0.1%). Other DNA sequences within the sample encode an identical CDR3. The chain employs TRBV27 and TRBJ2-3; D is unclear. The germline V gene has CDR1 MNHEY and CDR2 SMNVEV (reference sequence). V was shortened by 2 bases and J by 1 base, with 4 bases between the two germline ends. The CDR3 spans 13 residues. The DNA of the CDR3 is TGTGCCAGCAGTTTAGTTGGCACAGATACGCAGTATTTT. This encodes CASSLVGTDTQYF.